A selection of T cell receptor beta chains follows, all from one sample in a study of neurological immune-mediated disorders. MiXCR, applied by TCRdb to the 5' RACE reads, yields one record per CDR3 protein. In the table there are approximately 82,000 distinct CDR3 sequences, over 10% of which are singletons. The sequenced sample was PBMCs. The receptors shown here come from a female donor with HTLV-1-associated myelopathy (HAM/TSP). Each CDR3 is given with its conserved first and last residue. D genes are given only for firm matches. Size values are once, few and many counts, or a class for expanded clones, and some rows have none.

V,D,size,J,CDR3,DNA
TRBV9,NA,many,TRBJ2-6,CASSVEGSGANVLTF,TGTGCCAGCAGCGTAGAGGGTTCTGGGGCCAACGTCCTGACTTTC
TRBV29-1,NA,NA,TRBJ1-4,CSVVGRGNEKLFF,TGCAGCGTCGTTGGACGGGGTAATGAAAAACTGTTTTTT
TRBV27,NA,many,TRBJ2-3,CASSPSWDTQYF,TGTGCCAGCAGTCCCAGCTGGGATACGCAGTATTTT
TRBV10-3,TRBD2,many,TRBJ2-7,CAISESAGGYEQYF,TGTGCCATCAGTGAGTCGGCGGGGGGCTACGAGCAGTACTTC
TRBV4-2,TRBD1,many,TRBJ2-7,CASSQDAGGYEQYF,TGTGCCAGCAGCCAAGATGCAGGGGGCTACGAGCAGTACTTC
TRBV20-1,NA,few,TRBJ2-7,CSARARYGGYVSYEQYF,TGCAGTGCTAGAGCTAGATACGGTGGCTACGTCTCCTACGAGCAGTACTTC
TRBV13,TRBD1,many,TRBJ2-3,CASSGRQGVYTQYF,TGTGCCAGCAGCGGACGACAGGGTGTGTATACGCAGTATTTT
TRBV5-1,TRBD1,many,TRBJ2-2,CASSLGTGADDTGELFF,TGCGCCAGCAGCTTGGGGACAGGGGCGGACGACACCGGGGAGCTGTTTTTT
TRBV12-5,NA,many,TRBJ2-1,CASGLIDEQFF,TGTGCTAGTGGTTTGATCGATGAGCAGTTCTTC
TRBV6-1,TRBD1,NA,TRBJ2-2,CASSEVPGQGARGTGELFF,TGTGCCAGCAGTGAAGTTCCGGGACAGGGGGCGCGAGGCACCGGGGAGCTGTTTTTT
TRBV9,NA,many,TRBJ2-3,CASSGINRASTDTQYF,TGTGCCAGCAGCGGAATAAACAGGGCTAGCACAGATACGCAGTATTTT
TRBV5-1,NA,few,TRBJ1-6,CASSLDLGAYSPLHF,TGCGCCAGCAGCTTGGATCTGGGGGCTTATTCACCCCTCCACTTT
TRBV3-1,NA,many,TRBJ1-1,CASSQRTGPVNTEAFF,TGTGCCAGCAGCCAACGGACGGGCCCCGTGAACACTGAAGCTTTCTTT
TRBV28,TRBD2,many,TRBJ2-5,CASSHVGGAEETQYF,TGTGCCAGCAGTCACGTCGGGGGGGCCGAGGAGACCCAGTACTTC
TRBV7-9,TRBD1,many,TRBJ2-2,CASSLWTGANTGELFF,TGTGCCAGCAGCTTATGGACAGGAGCTAACACCGGGGAGCTGTTTTTT
TRBV5-1,NA,many,TRBJ1-1,CASSLLSSTEAFF,TGCGCCAGCAGCTTGCTAAGTTCCACTGAAGCTTTCTTT
TRBV4-1,NA,many,TRBJ2-2,CASSWGLNTGELFF,TGCGCCAGCAGTTGGGGGCTAAACACCGGGGAGCTGTTTTTT
TRBV28,TRBD1,many,TRBJ2-7,CASSFRDREQYF,TGTGCCAGCAGTTTTAGGGACAGGGAGCAGTACTTC
TRBV28,TRBD2,many,TRBJ2-7,CASIPRGASYEQYF,TGTGCCAGCATTCCGCGGGGGGCCTCCTACGAGCAGTACTTC
TRBV6-6,NA,many,TRBJ1-4,CASSYPSQGGGEKLFF,TGTGCCAGCAGTTACCCTTCACAGGGAGGAGGTGAAAAACTGTTTTTT
TRBV6-1,TRBD2,few,TRBJ2-1,CASRNLGLVANEQFF,TGTGCCAGCAGAAATCTCGGACTAGTTGCCAATGAGCAGTTCTTC
TRBV18,TRBD2,once,TRBJ2-7,CASSLTERDREQYF,TGTGCCAGCTCACTGACAGAGCGGGATCGGGAGCAGTACTTC